The T cell receptor (beta chain) under discussion was sequenced for a study of prognosis after radiotherapy for stage I lung cancer. Study as a whole: Enrolled patients comprised roughly 13 with newly diagnosed primary stage I lung tumors and several with oligometastatic NSCLC after surgical resection of the primary tumor. The study's findings and limits: There was a fall in unique TCR clone counts after stereotactic body radiation therapy, median roughly 9,300 versus 7,200. Patients who developed distant metastases had lower Shannon entropy after stereotactic body radiation therapy.

This CDR3 region has 12 residues. The germline gives CDR1 PRHDT, CDR2 FYEKMQ (reference sequence). Trimming at V came to 5 bases and at J to 6 bases, leaving 4 bases not matched to a gene. This clonotype has a count of ten or more. What it binds is unknown. The TCR beta CDR3 region was amplified from genomic DNA, with two rounds of multiplex PCR being used for the amplification. The authors ran first-round PCR with primers specific to each TRBV and TRBJ gene. TCRdb analysed the multiplex PCR reads with MiXCR anew, one entry per CDR3 protein. The table has about 21,000 distinct CDR3 sequences, roughly two fifths seen once.

The receptor's source is a donor aged 50 or older with non-small cell lung cancer. V and J are TRBV13 and TRBJ2-7, with 7 positions matching TRBD1. The sequences come from PBMCs, collected before or after stereotactic body radiation therapy (not recorded which). The CDR3 DNA reads TGTGCCAGCAGCGGGGACAGCTTCGAGCAGTACTTC. It encodes CASSGDSFEQYF.